This record covers a single T cell receptor (beta chain). Its antigen is still unknown. This sample is drawn from a study of siplizumab effects on memory and regulatory T cells. The study's findings and limits: Apparently key alloresponse contributors, naive T cells also seemed more diverse than memory cells. Mapping to unstimulated subsets was achieved for only a minor fraction of alloreactive clones. The mean Treg-derived percentage of mappable alloreactive CD4+ clones was 55% to 80% with siplizumab compared with less than 35% in controls.

Germline V CDR1 and CDR2: SNHLY, FYNNEI. CDR3 size: 14 residues. V shed 5 bases and J shed 0 bases, with 10 bases lying between them. Profiled with immunoSEQ multiplex PCR; TCRdb holds only in-frame clones, not every one. The table shows approximately 94,000 clones, with 94% occurring only once. The chain is built from TRBV2 and TRBJ1-1; D is unclear. The receptor's source is a human donor in good health. Input material: non-Treg CD4+ T cells sorted from blood. In DNA, the CDR3 is TGTGCCAGCAGTCCGGCAGTCATGAACACTGAAGCTTTCTTT. It is translated as CASSPAVMNTEAFF.